This entry lists 17 T cell receptor beta chains sequenced from one sample in a study of T cell responses to AZD1222 COVID-19 vaccine. Some clones are missing from TCRdb's copy, which holds only in-frame ones; the method was immunoSEQ multiplex PCR. The table shows about 88,000 clones, with approximately 90% occurring only once. The source material was peripheral blood, sampled 28 days after the second AZD1222 dose. The receptors were gathered from an adult who received the AZD1222 COVID-19 vaccine.

The chain recombines TRBV7-9 with TRBJ1-1; D might be TRBD1 (6 bases). Germline V gene data show CDR1 as SEHNR and CDR2 as FQNEAQ (reference sequence). This CDR3 spans 15 amino acids. V lost 5 bases and J 1 base, leaving 14 bases between the germline ends. In DNA, the CDR3 is TGTGCCAGCAGCCCCCCAGGACAGAAGAACACTGAAGCTTTCTTT. Protein: CASSPPGQKNTEAFF.

V is TRBV11-2 and J is TRBJ1-1; 7 bases map to TRBD1. Germline V gives CDR1 SGHAT, CDR2 FQNNGV. The ends lost 5 bases at V and 3 bases at J; junction bases unmatched: 9. The CDR3 is 15 residues long. The CDR3, as DNA: TGTGCCAGCAGCCTAACGACAGGGAAACACACTGAAGCTTTCTTT. Translation: CASSLTTGKHTEAFF.

J is TRBJ2-7 and V is TRBV7-9, with 7 positions matching TRBD1. The CDR3 sequence is 17 residues long. Trimming took 0 bases from V and 2 from J; bases not matched to a gene: 10. CDR1 is SEHNR, CDR2 FQNEAQ, per germline (reference sequence). CDR3 DNA sequence: TGTGCCAGCAGCTTAGCGGGGAGACAGGGTTATACCTACGAGCAGTACTTC. It translates to CASSLAGRQGYTYEQYF.

CDR3 amino acids: CASSLDGTSGHNEQFF. The CDR3 coding sequence is TGTGCCAGCAGCTTAGATGGGACTAGCGGTCACAATGAGCAGTTCTTC. The chain couples TRBV11-2 to TRBJ2-1; 11 bases agree with TRBD2. The germline gives CDR1 SGHAT, CDR2 FQNNGV. The CDR3 contains 16 residues. The V and J ends lost 0 bases and 5 bases, in that order; junction bases with no gene match: 3.

This chain uses TRBV19 with TRBJ1-1; D is perhaps TRBD1 (6 bases). Germline values: CDR1 LNHDA, CDR2 SQIVND (reference sequence). V lost 6 bases, J lost 11 bases, and 19 bases lay in between. The CDR3 spans 13 residues. CDR3 protein: CASSVTGTRIAFF. CDR3 sequence (DNA): TGTGCCAGTAGCGTAACAGGGACTCGAATTGCTTTCTTT.

This clone came up a few times. This sequence joins TRBV2 and TRBJ2-7; the match to TRBD1 covers 8 bases. In germline, CDR1 is SNHLY, CDR2 FYNNEI. Trimming at V came to 7 bases and at J to 0 bases, leaving 8 bases not matched to a gene. This CDR3 is 15 amino acids long. The chain's CDR3 is CASNLDRDPSYEQYF. The CDR3 coding sequence is TGTGCCAGCAATTTGGACAGGGATCCCTCCTACGAGCAGTACTTC.

This clone has a handful of counts. The CDR3 protein is CASSLDRHSRNTEAFF. CDR3 DNA sequence: TGCGCCAGCAGCTTGGACAGGCATAGTAGGAACACTGAAGCTTTCTTT. The chain couples TRBV5-1 to TRBJ1-1; TRBD1 is a possible D gene (5 bases). The CDR3 is made up of 16 amino acids. Trimming shortened V by 0 bases and J by 1 base, and 13 bases separated the two germline ends. CDR1 and CDR2 from the germline V gene are SGHRS and YFSETQ. The complete variable domain, with remaining parts taken from reference TRBV5-1 and TRBJ1-1, reads KAGVTQTPRYLIKTRGQQVTLSCSPISGHRSVSWYQQTPGQGLQFLFEYFSETQRNKGNFPGRFSGRQFSNSRSEMNVSTLELGDSALYLCASSLDRHSRNTEAFFGQGTRLTVV.

The chain combines TRBV28 with TRBJ1-3; D unclear. Trimming took 5 bases from V and 2 from J, leaving 13 bases between them. The CDR3 has 15 amino acids. CDR1 MDHEN and CDR2 SYDVKM come from the germline V gene. The CDR3 nucleotides read TGTGCCAGCAGTGCCCTTCAGACACCTGGAAACACCATATATTTT. This encodes CASSALQTPGNTIYF.

The chain uses TRBV9 and TRBJ2-3; D is unresolved. The CDR3 is made up of 15 amino acids. The V gene lost 3 bases and the J gene lost 1 base, with 12 bases spanning the gap. In germline, CDR1 is SGDLS, CDR2 YYNGEE. The CDR3 region is CASSAVGLGTDTQYF. The CDR3 DNA follows: TGTGCCAGCAGCGCCGTCGGGCTGGGCACAGATACGCAGTATTTT.

The chain is built from TRBV18 and TRBJ1-1; D uncertain. Trimming left V 1 base short and J 3 bases short, with 9 bases between. Germline-derived CDR1 and CDR2 are KGHSH and LQKENI. CDR3 length equals 14 residues. CDR3 sequence: CASSPQNAHTEAFF. CDR3 nucleotide sequence: TGTGCCAGCTCACCACAGAACGCCCACACTGAAGCTTTCTTT. The full variable domain, with the rest looked up from reference TRBV18 and TRBJ1-1, is NAGVMQNPRHLVRRRGQEARLRCSPMKGHSHVYWYRQLPEEGLKFMVYLQKENIIDESGMPKERFSAEFPKEGPSILRIQQVVRGDSAAYFCASSPQNAHTEAFFGQGTRLTVV.

CDR3 sequence (DNA): TGCAGCGTTGAACCGGGGAGGGTCACTGAAGCTTTCTTT. It is translated as CSVEPGRVTEAFF. V is TRBV29-1 and J is TRBJ1-1; the D is unclear. This CDR3 is built from 13 residues. V lost 2 bases to trimming and J lost 4 bases, with 11 bases between them. Germline lookup yields CDR1 SQVTM and CDR2 ANQGSEA.

This sequence joins TRBV7-2 and TRBJ2-7, with D tentatively TRBD2 (6 bases). V lost 0 bases, J lost 0 bases, and 6 bases lay in between. The CDR3 runs to 14 residues. From germline, CDR1 is SGHTA and CDR2 FQGNSA. The CDR3 coding sequence is TGTGCCAGCAGCTTAGCGGGACTCTCCTACGAGCAGTACTTC. Encoded protein: CASSLAGLSYEQYF.

This sequence joins TRBV10-3 and TRBJ1-1; D remains ambiguous. The length of the CDR3 is 14 residues. The V gene's germline CDR1 is ENHRY and CDR2 SYGVKD. The germline V and J ends were trimmed by 3 bases and 6 bases, with 14 bases remaining between them. The CDR3 sequence: CAISDNSLSSEAFF. The CDR3 DNA sequence: TGTGCCATCAGTGACAACAGCCTCTCATCTGAAGCTTTCTTT.

Note on this clone: An end of the junction differs from the germline gene, which may be a read error. The rearrangement links TRBV7-9 to TRBJ1-1; D remains ambiguous. This CDR3 has 14 residues. Germline CDR1 and CDR2: SEHNR and FQNEAQ (reference sequence). CDR3 in DNA: TGTGCCAGCAGCTTCGGAGGGAAGAACACTGGAGCTTTCTTT. Its translation: CASSFGGKNTGAFF.

The rearrangement joins TRBV5-4 to TRBJ1-4, with 7 nucleotides matching TRBD1. Germline V lookup: CDR1 SGHNT, CDR2 YYREEE (reference sequence). The length of the CDR3 is 16 residues. J was trimmed by 10 bases and V by 4 bases; bases with no gene match: 16. CDR3 residues: CASSEATGTVMGKLFF. As DNA, the CDR3 is TGTGCCAGCAGCGAGGCCACCGGGACAGTTATGGGAAAACTGTTTTTT.

This clone appeared once. V usage is TRBV12-2 and J usage is TRBJ2-1; whether TRBD2, the table's D call, matches the DNA was not checked. TRBV12-2 is deemed a pseudogene. This CDR3 is 18 amino acids long. The CDR3 sequence is CASRLGGGAEIGYNEQFF. The CDR3 DNA reads as TGTGCAAGTCGCTTAGGAGGGGGGGCGGAAATCGGCTACAATGAGCAGTTCTTC.

This rearrangement joins TRBV11-2 to TRBJ2-2; TRBD2 might be the D (6 bases). This CDR3 region has 15 residues. CDR1 is SGHAT and CDR2 is FQNNGV in the germline V gene. Trimming left V 0 bases short and J 5 bases short, with 10 bases between. CDR3 nucleotides: TGTGCCAGCAGCTTAGAGGGCGGGAAAACCGGGGAGCTGTTTTTT. It encodes CASSLEGGKTGELFF.